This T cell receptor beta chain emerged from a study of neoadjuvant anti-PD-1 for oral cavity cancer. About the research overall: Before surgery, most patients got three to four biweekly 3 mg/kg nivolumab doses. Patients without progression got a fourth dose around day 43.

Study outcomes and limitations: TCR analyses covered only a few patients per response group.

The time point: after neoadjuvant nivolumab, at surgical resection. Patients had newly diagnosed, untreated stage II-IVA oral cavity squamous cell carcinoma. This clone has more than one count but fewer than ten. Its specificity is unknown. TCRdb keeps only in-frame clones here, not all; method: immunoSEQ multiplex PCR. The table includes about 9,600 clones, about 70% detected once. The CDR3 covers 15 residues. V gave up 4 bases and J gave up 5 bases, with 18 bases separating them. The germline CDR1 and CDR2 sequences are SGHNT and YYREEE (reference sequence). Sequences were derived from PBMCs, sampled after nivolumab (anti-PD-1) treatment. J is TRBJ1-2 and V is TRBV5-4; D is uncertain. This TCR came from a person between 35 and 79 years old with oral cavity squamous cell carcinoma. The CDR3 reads CASSKTDGYTYGYTF. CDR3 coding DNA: TGTGCCAGCAGCAAGACGGATGGGTATACTTATGGCTACACCTTC.